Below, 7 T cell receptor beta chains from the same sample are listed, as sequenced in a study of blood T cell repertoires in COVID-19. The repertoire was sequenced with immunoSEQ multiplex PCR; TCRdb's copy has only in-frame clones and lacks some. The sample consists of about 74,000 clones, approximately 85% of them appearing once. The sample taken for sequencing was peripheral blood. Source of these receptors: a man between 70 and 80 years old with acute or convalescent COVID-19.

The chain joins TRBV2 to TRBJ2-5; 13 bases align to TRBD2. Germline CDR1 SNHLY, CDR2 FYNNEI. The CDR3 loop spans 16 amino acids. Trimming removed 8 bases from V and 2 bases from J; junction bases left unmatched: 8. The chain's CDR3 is CASRTSGGAGQETQYF. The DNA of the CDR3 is TGTGCCAGCCGAACTAGCGGGGGGGCGGGACAAGAGACCCAGTACTTC.

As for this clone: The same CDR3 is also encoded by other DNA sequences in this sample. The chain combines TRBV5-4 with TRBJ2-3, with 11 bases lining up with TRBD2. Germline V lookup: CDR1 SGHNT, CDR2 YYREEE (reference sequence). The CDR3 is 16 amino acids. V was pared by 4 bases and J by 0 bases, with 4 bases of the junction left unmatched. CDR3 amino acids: CASSRGTSGSTDTQYF. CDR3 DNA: TGTGCCAGCAGCCGAGGGACTAGCGGCAGCACAGATACGCAGTATTTT.

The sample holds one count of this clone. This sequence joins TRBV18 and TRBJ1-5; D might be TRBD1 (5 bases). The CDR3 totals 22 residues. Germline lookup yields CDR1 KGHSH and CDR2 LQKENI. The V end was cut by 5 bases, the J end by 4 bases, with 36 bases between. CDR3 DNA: TGTGCCAGCTCAACCGGCCGTTTCCATTACAATCAGGGTGGGGTGAGTAATCAGCCCCAGCATTTT. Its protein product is CASSTGRFHYNQGGVSNQPQHF.

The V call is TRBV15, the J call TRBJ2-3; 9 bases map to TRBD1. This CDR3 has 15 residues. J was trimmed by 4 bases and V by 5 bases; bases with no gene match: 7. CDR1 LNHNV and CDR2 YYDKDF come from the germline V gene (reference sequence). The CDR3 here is CATSQGQGVADTQYF. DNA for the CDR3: TGTGCCACCAGCCAGGGACAGGGTGTCGCAGATACGCAGTATTTT.

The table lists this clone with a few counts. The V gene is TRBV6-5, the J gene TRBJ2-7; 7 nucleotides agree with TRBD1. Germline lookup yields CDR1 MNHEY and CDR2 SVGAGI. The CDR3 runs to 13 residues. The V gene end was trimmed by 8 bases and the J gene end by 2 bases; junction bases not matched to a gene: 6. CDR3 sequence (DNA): TGTGCCAGCCAAAGGGACAGTACCTACGAGCAGTACTTC. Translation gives CASQRDSTYEQYF.

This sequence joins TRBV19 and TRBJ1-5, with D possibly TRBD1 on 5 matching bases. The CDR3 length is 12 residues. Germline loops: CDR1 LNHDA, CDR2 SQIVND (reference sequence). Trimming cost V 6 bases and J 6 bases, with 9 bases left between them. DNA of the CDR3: TGTGCCAGTAGGGCGGGGGGTCAGCCCCAGCATTTT. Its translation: CASRAGGQPQHF.

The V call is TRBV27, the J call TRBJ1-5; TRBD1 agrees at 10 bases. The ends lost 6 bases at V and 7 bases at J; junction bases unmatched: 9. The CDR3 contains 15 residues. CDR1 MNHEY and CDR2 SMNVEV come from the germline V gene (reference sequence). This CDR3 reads CASSQGQGSGQPQHF. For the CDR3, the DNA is TGTGCCAGCAGCCAGGGACAGGGGAGTGGGCAGCCCCAGCATTTT.